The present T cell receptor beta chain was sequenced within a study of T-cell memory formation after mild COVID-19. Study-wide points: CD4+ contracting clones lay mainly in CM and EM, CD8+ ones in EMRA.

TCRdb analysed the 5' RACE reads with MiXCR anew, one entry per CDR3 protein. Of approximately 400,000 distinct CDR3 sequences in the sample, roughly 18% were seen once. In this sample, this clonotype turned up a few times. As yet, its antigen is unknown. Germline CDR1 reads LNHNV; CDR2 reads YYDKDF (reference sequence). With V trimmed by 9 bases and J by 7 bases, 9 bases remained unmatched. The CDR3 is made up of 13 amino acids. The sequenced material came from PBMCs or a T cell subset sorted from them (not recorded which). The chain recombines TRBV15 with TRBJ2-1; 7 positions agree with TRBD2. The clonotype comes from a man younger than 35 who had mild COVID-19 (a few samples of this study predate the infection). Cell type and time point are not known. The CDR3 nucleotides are TGTGCCACAGGTGGGAGGGCTAGAAATGAGCAGTTCTTC. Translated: CATGGRARNEQFF.